The rows below give T cell receptor beta chains drawn from one sample of a study of technical replicates of blood from a handful of donors. Clones were sequenced by immunoSEQ multiplex PCR, and TCRdb holds only the in-frame ones, with some missing. The sample carries about 76,000 clones, just over 85% recorded once. The sequencing sample was made of PBMCs. These receptors all come from a human donor in good health. Some clones in this sample may be carry-over from other donors' samples. Each CDR3 is given with its conserved first and last residue. The D gene is left open where the match is weak. Clone size is stated in some rows and not others, as once, few, many or a class when expanded.

>.|TRBJ2-6|TRBV4-3|.
CASSPRGLGQRANVLTF
TGCGCCAGCAGCCCTCGCGGACTCGGCCAGAGGGCCAACGTCCTGACTTTC
>TRBD1|TRBJ2-5|TRBV5-4|.
CASSWDRGETQYF
TGTGCCAGCAGCTGGGACAGGGGTGAGACCCAGTACTTC
>.|TRBJ2-2|TRBV5-1|.
CASSLAQGTGELFF
TGCGCCAGCAGCTTGGCCCAGGGGACCGGGGAGCTGTTTTTT
>TRBD2|TRBJ2-1|TRBV4-2|.
CASSLTSGGQGEQFF
TGTGCCAGCAGCCTTACTAGCGGGGGGCAGGGTGAGCAGTTCTTC
>TRBD1|TRBJ1-1|TRBV18|.
CASSPGQGNFLSEAFF
TGTGCCAGCTCACCGGGACAGGGGAATTTTTTATCTGAAGCTTTCTTT
>TRBD1|TRBJ2-1|TRBV6-5|.
CASSYSKGGGNEQFF
TGTGCCAGCAGTTACTCGAAAGGGGGCGGGAATGAGCAGTTCTTC
>TRBD1|TRBJ2-7|TRBV11-2|.
CASSSRDRASYEQYF
TGTGCCAGCAGCTCTCGGGACAGAGCCTCCTACGAGCAGTACTTC
>.|TRBJ2-7|TRBV18|.
CASSPIQGPEREQYF
TGTGCCAGCTCACCAATACAGGGCCCCGAGCGGGAGCAGTACTTC
>TRBD2|TRBJ2-7|TRBV30|.
CAWTTGTNYEQYF
TGTGCCTGGACAACCGGGACTAACTACGAGCAGTACTTC
>.|TRBJ2-7|TRBV14|.
CASSQGGVYEQYF
TGTGCCAGCAGCCAAGGGGGAGTTTACGAGCAGTACTTC
>TRBD2|TRBJ2-3|TRBV5-4|.
CASSFPGGGGTNTQYF
TGTGCCAGCAGCTTTCCAGGCGGGGGGGGCACTAATACGCAGTATTTT
>TRBD1|TRBJ2-3|TRBV7-9|.
CASRHTGGPSDTQYF
TGTGCCAGCAGACACACAGGGGGCCCCTCAGATACGCAGTATTTT
>.|TRBJ2-6|TRBV19|.
CASSMVTGSGANVLTF
TGTGCCAGTAGTATGGTGACAGGCTCTGGGGCCAACGTCCTGACTTTC
>.|TRBJ1-3|TRBV7-2|.
CASSSDRNTIYF
TGTGCCAGCAGCTCGGACAGAAACACCATATATTTT
>.|TRBJ1-5|TRBV5-8|.
CASSLKVGHQPQHF
TGTGCCAGCAGCTTGAAGGTGGGGCATCAGCCCCAGCATTTT
>TRBD1|TRBJ2-5|TRBV4-1|.
CASSLTGTGLETQYF
TGCGCCAGCAGCCTGACAGGGACGGGATTGGAGACCCAGTACTTC
>TRBD2|TRBJ2-1|TRBV27|.
CASRPGLAVYNEQFF
TGTGCCAGCCGCCCCGGACTAGCGGTTTACAATGAGCAGTTCTTC
>.|TRBJ2-5|TRBV2|.
CASSRETQYF
TGTGCCAGCAGCCGAGAGACCCAGTACTTC
>TRBD2|TRBJ2-1|TRBV27|once
CASSLAGGPENEQFF
TGTGCCAGCAGCCTAGCGGGAGGGCCTGAAAATGAGCAGTTCTTC
>TRBD1|TRBJ2-7|TRBV30|once
CAWSWDRGGEQYF
TGTGCCTGGAGTTGGGACAGAGGAGGCGAGCAGTACTTC
>.|TRBJ2-3|TRBV7-9|.
CATAGDTDTQYF
TGTGCCACAGCGGGTGACACAGATACGCAGTATTTT
>.|TRBJ1-5|TRBV30|.
CAWSTGWPGGQPQHF
TGTGCCTGGAGTACCGGTTGGCCGGGGGGTCAGCCCCAGCATTTT
>.|TRBJ1-5|TRBV2|.
CASSPGVSNQPQHF
TGTGCCAGCAGTCCGGGGGTCAGCAATCAGCCCCAGCATTTT
>TRBD1|TRBJ1-3|TRBV6-6|.
CASRRPDRAFGNTIYF
TGTGCCAGCAGACGCCCGGACAGGGCCTTTGGAAACACCATATATTTT
>TRBD2|TRBJ2-2|TRBV18|.
CASSPPGGRVGELFF
TGTGCCAGCTCACCACCGGGAGGGCGTGTCGGGGAGCTGTTTTTT
>.|TRBJ2-3|TRBV6-6|.
CASMRSGADTQYF
TGTGCCAGCATGAGATCAGGGGCAGATACGCAGTATTTT
>TRBD1|TRBJ2-2|TRBV4-1|.
CASSYPLRDRELFF
TGCGCCAGCAGCTATCCACTCCGGGACAGAGAGCTGTTTTTT
>TRBD2|TRBJ2-1|TRBV27|.
CASSLGLAAYNEQFF
TGTGCCAGCAGTCTGGGACTAGCGGCTTACAATGAGCAGTTCTTC
>TRBD1|TRBJ2-7|TRBV18|.
CASSEPGQGFYEQYF
TGTGCCAGCTCGGAACCGGGACAGGGTTTCTACGAGCAGTACTTC
>.|TRBJ2-3|TRBV15|.
CATSRDLTDTQYF
TGTGCCACCAGCAGAGATCTGACAGATACGCAGTATTTT
>TRBD1|TRBJ2-1|TRBV2|.
CASSGGQGTYNEQFF
TGTGCCAGCAGTGGGGGACAGGGTACCTACAATGAGCAGTTCTTC
>.|TRBJ2-4|TRBV7-2|.
CASSLDYIRHIQYF
TGTGCCAGCAGCCTAGACTATATTAGGCACATTCAGTACTTC
>TRBD2|TRBJ2-1|TRBV5-4|.
CASSLDRGRAHEQFF
TGTGCCAGCAGCTTGGACCGCGGGAGGGCCCATGAGCAGTTCTTC
>.|TRBJ2-7|TRBV18|.
CASSPRRYEQYF
TGTGCCAGCTCACCACGGCGGTACGAGCAGTACTTC
>.|TRBJ1-6|TRBV10-3|once
CATSGVGSYNSPLHF
TGTGCCACCTCCGGGGTCGGATCCTATAATTCACCCCTCCACTTT
>TRBD1|TRBJ2-6|TRBV5-3|.
CARTKTGSSGANVLTF
TGTGCCAGAACCAAGACAGGGTCCTCTGGGGCCAACGTCCTGACTTTC
>TRBD1|TRBJ1-2|TRBV29-1|.
CSVAGRGQVNGYTF
TGCAGCGTTGCTGGCAGGGGGCAAGTTAATGGCTACACCTTC
>TRBD2|TRBJ2-5|TRBV4-3|.
CASSQDQRAGGTGTQYF
TGCGCCAGCAGCCAAGATCAACGAGCGGGAGGGACGGGGACCCAGTACTTC
>TRBD2|TRBJ2-5|TRBV9|once
CASSVGERGGQETQYF
TGTGCCAGCAGCGTAGGGGAGCGGGGGGGTCAAGAGACCCAGTACTTC